This T cell receptor (beta chain) derives from a study of cytomegalovirus exposure and HLA in healthy donors. Study-level results: In vitro, three CMV-associated chains proved specific for CMV antigens.

Worth noting for this clone: Its antigen is currently unknown.

Method: immunoSEQ multiplex PCR; TCRdb's copy keeps in-frame clones and lacks some. The data hold roughly 140,000 clones, with 91% observed a single time. The CDR3 extends over 15 amino acids. Per the germline V gene, CDR1 is MNHNS and CDR2 is SASEGT. V lost 7 bases, J lost 2 bases, and 17 bases lay in between. This receptor was identified in a man younger than 35 in good health and CMV-seronegative. The sequenced sample was PBMCs. The chain recombines TRBV6-1 with TRBJ1-1; the D gene is possibly TRBD1 (6 bases). CDR3 nucleotides: TGTGCCAGCATGCGTTATAGGACAGAAAACACTGAAGCTTTCTTT. Amino acid sequence: CASMRYRTENTEAFF.